This TCR beta chain stems from a study of response to subunit inactivated influenza vaccine. CDR1 is LNHNV and CDR2 is YYDKDF in the germline V gene (reference sequence). CDR3 length: 13 amino acids. Trimming took off 8 bases at V and 1 base at J, with 9 bases between the two ends. MiXCR was run by TCRdb on the RT-PCR reads, yielding one entry per CDR3 protein. The table lists more than 450,000 distinct CDR3 sequences, 11% of them singletons. In this sample, this clonotype turned up many times. The sample also formed part of further work on T cells expressing NK-cell markers. As that report states: What made the TCR beta cDNA was 5'RACE template switching with UMIs. According to the study, TCR beta repertoires originated from sorted CD3+CD56+NKG2C+, CD3+CD56+NKG2C- and CD3+CD56-NKG2C+ T cells. Several donors' CD3+CD56-NKG2C+ cells were dominated by the same clonotypes.

Specimen: PBMCs from blood, collected on the day of vaccination. This sequence was found in a man aged 45 to 65 who received an inactivated influenza vaccine. This chain connects TRBV15 to TRBJ2-4; D might be TRBD2 (6 bases). CDR3 protein: CATGGYAKNIQYF. Written as DNA, the CDR3 is TGTGCCACCGGGGGGTATGCCAAAAACATTCAGTACTTC.